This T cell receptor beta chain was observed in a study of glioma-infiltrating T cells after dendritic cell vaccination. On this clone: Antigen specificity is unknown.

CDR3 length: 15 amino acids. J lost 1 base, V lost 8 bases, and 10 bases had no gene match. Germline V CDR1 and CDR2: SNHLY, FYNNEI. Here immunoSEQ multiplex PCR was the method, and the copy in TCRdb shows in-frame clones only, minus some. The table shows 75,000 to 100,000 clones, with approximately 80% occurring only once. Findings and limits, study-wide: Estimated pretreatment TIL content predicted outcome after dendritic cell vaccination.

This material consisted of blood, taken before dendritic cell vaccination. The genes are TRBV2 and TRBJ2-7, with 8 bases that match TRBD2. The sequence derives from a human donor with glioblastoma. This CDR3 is CASGSRAGGSYEQYF. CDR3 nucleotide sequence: TGTGCCAGCGGATCCCGGGCGGGAGGATCCTACGAGCAGTACTTC.